Listed below are T cell receptor beta chains from one sample, sequenced in a study of siplizumab effects on memory and regulatory T cells. Method: immunoSEQ multiplex PCR; TCRdb's copy keeps in-frame clones and lacks some. The sample carries under 100,000 clones, approximately 90% recorded once. Sequences were obtained from Tregs sorted from blood. The origin of the receptors is a human donor in good health. Both conserved end residues are part of each CDR3. A D gene is named only where the DNA matches it firmly. For some rows the clone size is stated as once, few or many, or as a class when expanded; others skip it.

d_call,j_call,clone_size,v_call,cdr3_aa,cdr3_nt
.,TRBJ1-1,.,TRBV4-3,CASSLSGGNTEAFF,TGCGCCAGCAGCCTAAGCGGTGGGAACACTGAAGCTTTCTTT
.,TRBJ1-6,.,TRBV4-1,CASSQSGGNNSPLHF,TGCGCCAGCAGCCAATCGGGCGGAAATAATTCACCCCTCCACTTT
.,TRBJ2-1,.,TRBV10-3,CASWGDASINEQFF,TGTGCCTCTTGGGGGGACGCCTCGATCAATGAGCAGTTCTTC
.,TRBJ2-7,.,TRBV5-1,CASVQGAYEQYF,TGCGCCAGCGTTCAGGGTGCCTACGAGCAGTACTTC
TRBD1,TRBJ1-4,few,TRBV2,CASRILGTGNEKLFF,TGTGCCAGCAGGATTCTTGGGACAGGGAATGAAAAACTGTTTTTT
TRBD2,TRBJ2-7,.,TRBV7-9,CASSQTAREAEQYF,TGTGCCAGCAGCCAAACGGCCCGGGAGGCCGAGCAGTACTTC
.,TRBJ1-4,.,TRBV12-5,CASGLGRGESEKLFF,TGTGCTAGTGGTTTAGGACGGGGGGAAAGTGAAAAACTGTTTTTT
.,TRBJ1-1,.,TRBV5-1,CASSSATEAFF,TGCGCCAGCAGCTCTGCAACTGAAGCTTTCTTT
.,TRBJ1-3,.,TRBV6-1,CASSERGGFGNTIYF,TGTGCCAGCAGTGAAAGGGGGGGGTTTGGAAACACCATATATTTT
TRBD1,TRBJ1-3,.,TRBV27,CASSPGTGYGNTIYF,TGTGCCAGCAGTCCAGGGACAGGGTATGGAAACACCATATATTTT
.,TRBJ1-2,.,TRBV2,CASSVVLEAGGYTF,TGTGCCAGCAGTGTAGTTCTCGAGGCAGGAGGCTACACCTTC
.,TRBJ1-2,few,TRBV18,CASSPNREAHYGYTF,TGTGCCAGCTCACCAAACCGGGAGGCTCACTATGGCTACACCTTC
.,TRBJ1-2,.,TRBV2,CASRPGYGYTF,TGTGCCAGCAGACCAGGGTATGGCTACACCTTC
.,TRBJ2-7,.,TRBV25-1,CASSGLGGAGEQYF,TGTGCCAGCAGTGGGCTTGGGGGCGCGGGGGAGCAGTACTTC
.,TRBJ2-4,.,TRBV27,CASSLRGGKNIQYF,TGTGCCAGCAGTTTGCGGGGAGGCAAAAACATTCAGTACTTC
TRBD1,TRBJ1-3,.,TRBV6-1,CASRQGAGGNTIYF,TGTGCCAGCAGGCAGGGGGCGGGTGGAAACACCATATATTTT
TRBD1,TRBJ1-1,.,TRBV6-5,CASSPGDRKNTEAFF,TGTGCCAGCAGCCCCGGGGACAGAAAGAACACTGAAGCTTTCTTT
TRBD1,TRBJ1-2,once,TRBV6-1,CASTRTGQGYGYTF,TGTGCCAGCACCCGGACAGGGCAGGGCTATGGCTACACCTTC
TRBD2,TRBJ2-5,.,TRBV7-6,CASSLERGGPIETQYF,TGTGCCAGCAGCTTAGAGCGGGGGGGCCCGATTGAGACCCAGTACTTC
.,TRBJ1-1,.,TRBV6-5,CASSDLPRSLGFF,TGTGCCAGCAGTGACCTACCGCGATCGTTAGGTTTCTTT
.,TRBJ1-1,few,TRBV30,CAWSVGRGNTEAFF,TGTGCCTGGAGTGTGGGTCGGGGGAACACTGAAGCTTTCTTT
TRBD1,TRBJ2-7,.,TRBV30,CAWSVGQGDYEQYF,TGTGCCTGGAGTGTAGGGCAGGGGGACTACGAGCAGTACTTC
.,TRBJ2-4,.,TRBV4-1,CASSQDRGVAKNIQYF,TGCGCCAGCAGCCAAGACAGGGGAGTGGCCAAAAACATTCAGTACTTC
TRBD1,TRBJ2-7,.,TRBV7-8,CASSPHQGAGEQYF,TGTGCCAGCAGCCCTCACCAGGGGGCGGGAGAGCAGTACTTC
.,TRBJ1-5,.,TRBV6-5,CASSRTTGYHQPQHF,TGTGCCAGCAGTCGTACAACAGGGTACCATCAGCCCCAGCATTTT
.,TRBJ1-2,.,TRBV21-1,CASKRPTYNYGYTF,TGTGCCAGCAAGCGGCCTACTTATAACTATGGCTACACCTTC
.,TRBJ2-2,few,TRBV10-1,CASTPRLNTGELFF,TGCGCCAGCACCCCCCGACTGAACACCGGGGAGCTGTTTTTT
.,TRBJ1-1,.,TRBV15,CATKYRVTNTEAFF,TGTGCCACCAAATACAGGGTAACGAACACTGAAGCTTTCTTT
.,TRBJ1-4,.,TRBV5-1,CASSLGGARHATNEKLFF,TGCGCCAGCAGCTTGGGGGGGGCGAGGCACGCAACTAATGAAAAACTGTTTTTT
.,TRBJ1-1,.,TRBV7-9,CASSLYRGRERPEAFF,TGTGCCAGCAGCTTATATAGGGGCAGGGAGAGGCCTGAAGCTTTCTTT
.,TRBJ2-3,.,TRBV18,CASSPYQTDTQYF,TGTGCCAGCTCACCGTATCAGACAGATACGCAGTATTTT
TRBD1,TRBJ2-7,once,TRBV19,CASSWGTGTYEQYF,TGTGCCAGTAGTTGGGGGACAGGGACCTACGAGCAGTACTTC
TRBD1,TRBJ1-6,.,TRBV28,CASSSAHQQGVHPYALSLHF,TGTGCCAGCAGTTCCGCACACCAACAGGGGGTTCACCCCTACGCTTTGTCCCTCCACTTT
.,TRBJ1-5,.,TRBV6-4,CASSDPKDQPQHF,TGTGCCAGCAGTGACCCTAAAGATCAGCCCCAGCATTTT
.,TRBJ2-7,few,TRBV10-2,CASSEAGSYEQYF,TGCGCCAGCAGTGAAGCAGGGTCCTACGAGCAGTACTTC
.,TRBJ2-2,.,TRBV11-2,CASSFGGSTGELFF,TGTGCCAGCAGCTTTGGAGGGTCCACCGGGGAGCTGTTTTTT
.,TRBJ2-1,medium-sized,TRBV7-8,CASSLAGGAYYNEQFF,TGTGCCAGCAGCTTAGCGGGGGGGGCGTACTACAATGAGCAGTTCTTC
TRBD1,TRBJ1-1,.,TRBV11-2,CASSKTGVAEAFF,TGTGCCAGCAGCAAAACAGGGGTAGCTGAAGCTTTCTTT
.,TRBJ1-6,.,TRBV6-5,CASSYGAVSGSPLHF,TGTGCCAGCAGTTACGGTGCAGTCTCGGGTTCACCCCTCCACTTT
.,TRBJ1-5,few,TRBV4-1,CASSQGSPYQPQHF,TGCGCCAGCAGCCAAGGCAGCCCGTATCAGCCCCAGCATTTT
.,TRBJ2-1,.,TRBV7-3,CASSLWAGRSYNEQFF,TGTGCCAGCAGCTTATGGGCGGGGCGGTCCTACAATGAGCAGTTCTTC
TRBD2,TRBJ2-3,.,TRBV15,CATSKVLAGGRYSTDTQYF,TGTGCCACCAGCAAAGTACTAGCGGGGGGACGCTATAGCACAGATACGCAGTATTTT
.,TRBJ1-2,.,TRBV5-1,CASSPQGNYGYTF,TGCGCCAGCAGCCCGCAGGGGAACTATGGCTACACCTTC
TRBD2,TRBJ2-7,.,TRBV6-5,CASSYGLAGRYEQYF,TGTGCCAGCAGTTACGGGCTAGCGGGGAGATACGAGCAGTACTTC
.,TRBJ1-5,few,TRBV6-6,CASRERSNQPQHF,TGTGCCAGCAGGGAGAGAAGCAATCAGCCCCAGCATTTT
.,TRBJ2-3,.,TRBV29-1,CSVYSPDTQYF,TGCAGCGTCTATTCGCCAGATACGCAGTATTTT
.,TRBJ2-7,.,TRBV9,CASSVYPEGLYEQYF,TGTGCCAGCAGCGTATATCCAGAGGGCCTTTACGAGCAGTACTTC
.,TRBJ1-6,.,TRBV5-6,CASRADGVNSPLHF,TGTGCCAGCAGGGCGGACGGGGTTAATTCACCCCTCCACTTT
TRBD1,TRBJ1-2,.,TRBV19,CASSIEQGGYGYTF,TGTGCCAGTAGTATAGAACAGGGGGGATATGGCTACACCTTC
.,TRBJ1-5,.,TRBV5-5,CASSLILGQPQHF,TGTGCCAGCAGCTTGATTTTAGGTCAGCCCCAGCATTTT
TRBD1,TRBJ2-5,.,TRBV6-5,CASSTRTGTGAQYF,TGTGCCAGCAGTACCCGGACTGGGACAGGCGCCCAGTACTTC
.,TRBJ2-6,.,TRBV19,CASSLRPSSGANVLTF,TGTGCCAGTAGTTTACGGCCGAGCTCTGGGGCCAACGTCCTGACTTTC
.,TRBJ2-7,.,TRBV5-3,CARSLTWGRSYEQYF,TGTGCCAGAAGCTTGACGTGGGGCAGATCCTACGAGCAGTACTTC
.,TRBJ2-5,.,TRBV2,CASSADWQGSQTQYF,TGTGCCAGCAGCGCTGATTGGCAGGGGAGCCAGACCCAGTACTTC